This T cell receptor beta chain was retrieved from a study of naive and memory T cell subsets (dated by TCRdb to 2017 to 2019). The study in broad terms: The figure summarizing the skin biopsy and whole blood samples listed about 10 blood donors, 7 tuberculin skin test biopsies and 3 saline control biopsies. PCR2 was typically run as a SYBR Green qPCR and stopped at a set threshold, although low-input samples could use end-point PCR of five to six cycles instead.

In its sample, this clonotype was seen many times. This clone's antigen is unknown. Base qualities are missing; no much larger clone stands one base away. The protocol used for the library was 5' RACE. TCR RNA was reverse transcribed with SuperScript IV using alpha and beta constant region primers for the blood and skin samples. Four rounds of PCR, run with the SP2 primer together with nested alpha and beta constant region primers, were used to amplify the ligated cDNA. Using T4 RNA ligase 1, an oligonucleotide carrying both the Illumina SP2 primer and a UMI was ligated onto the 3' end of the cDNA. To prevent hairpin formation, the 12-nucleotide UMI was made up of two random hexamers with an eight-base spacer between them. TCR alpha and beta chain libraries were processed separately from the second PCR onward, with dual indexing for multiplexing. After pooling, the indexed libraries were analyzed by capillary electrophoresis and sequenced on either an Illumina MiSeq or NextSeq. PhiX DNA at about 5-8% was spiked into libraries to increase base diversity and improve cluster recognition. Per the authors' processing: UMIs were extracted from read 2 by Demultiplexor and combined with the TCR sequence from read 1, and reads were split according to sample indices. Decombinator identified V and J genes and V-J junctions, assigning each TCR a five-part identifier including V and J deletions. Collapsinator relied on UMIs to correct both sequencing errors and PCR amplification heterogeneity, producing a UMI-based abundance for each TCR. CDR3Translator converted identifiers to nucleotide sequence, translated to amino acids, and extracted CDR3 regions using terminal motifs. Error-corrected alpha and beta TCR counts from blood and skin were compared after normalization to input RNA amount. Clones were called with MiXCR by TCRdb after fastp trimmed the public reads at Q25, and only in-frame beta chains were retained. Merged by CDR3 protein, the rows form single entries marked with the most common genes and DNA. TCRdb, not the authors, supplied the V and J calls. This sample has 20,000 to 25,000 distinct CDR3 sequences in its table, and around 4% of those were observed once. The ten top clones hold 6.5% to 10% of the sample.

Trimmed from V: 3 bases; trimmed from J: 5 bases; junction bases lacking a gene match: 8. The CDR1 and CDR2 encoded by the germline V gene are KGHSH and LQKENI. There are 15 amino acids in the CDR3, from cysteine to phenylalanine inclusive. Of the read, only the CDR3 DNA is kept; its 45 bases are in frame from base 1. Broader findings and caveats from the paper: The RNA-based method was acknowledged to be potentially sensitive to changes in TCR transcripts with T cell activation and differentiation.

For whole blood analysis, approximately 2.3 ml of peripheral blood was drawn from adult healthy volunteers into Tempus tubes, and RNA was extracted according to the manufacturer's instructions. Using 3' ligation of a UMI-containing oligonucleotide to TCR cDNA, the study laid out a robust and sensitive protocol to amplify, sequence and analyze TCRs. Total RNA, without cell sorting, was DNase treated with RQ1 DNase before reverse transcription, targeting roughly 1 to 1000 ng input. Libraries were prepared from skin biopsies and whole blood so that pipeline robustness could be tested in samples in which T cells form a minority population.

The TCR sequence derives from a male donor in good health. The chain uses TRBV18 and TRBJ2-3; 7 central bases correspond to TRBD1. The CDR3 region: CASSPMTGSGDTQYF. The sequenced DNA: TGTGCCAGCTCACCCATGACAGGGTCAGGAGATACGCAGTATTTT.